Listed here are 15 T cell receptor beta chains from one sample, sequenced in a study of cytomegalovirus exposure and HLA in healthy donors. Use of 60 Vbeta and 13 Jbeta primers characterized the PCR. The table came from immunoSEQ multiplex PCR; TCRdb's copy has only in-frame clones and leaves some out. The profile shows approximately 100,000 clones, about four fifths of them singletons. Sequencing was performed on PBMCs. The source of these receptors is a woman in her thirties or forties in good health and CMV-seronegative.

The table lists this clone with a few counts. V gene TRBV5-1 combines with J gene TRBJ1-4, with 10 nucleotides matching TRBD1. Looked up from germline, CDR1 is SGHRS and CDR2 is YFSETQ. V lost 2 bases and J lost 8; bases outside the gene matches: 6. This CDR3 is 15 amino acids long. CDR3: CASSFWGQGYEKLFF. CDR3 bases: TGCGCCAGCAGCTTTTGGGGACAGGGGTACGAAAAACTGTTTTTT.

The CDR3 loop reads CASSQTLAGGRVYEQYF. The CDR3 DNA reads as TGCGCCAGCAGCCAGACCTTGGCGGGGGGGCGGGTTTACGAGCAGTACTTC. V and J are TRBV4-3 and TRBJ2-7, with TRBD2 identical over 9 bases. V lost 3 bases and J lost 4; bases outside the gene matches: 13. Per the germline V gene, CDR1 is LGHNA and CDR2 is YSLEER. The CDR3 is made up of 17 amino acids.

CDR3 region: CASSIAAGDYEQYF. The CDR3 DNA reads TGTGCCAGTAGTATAGCGGCCGGGGACTACGAGCAGTACTTC. This chain connects TRBV19 to TRBJ2-5; TRBD2 is a possible D gene (5 bases). Near its end, the DNA agrees better with TRBJ2-7, so the J call may be wrong. In germline, CDR1 is LNHDA, CDR2 SQIVND (reference sequence). The CDR3 is 14 residues long.

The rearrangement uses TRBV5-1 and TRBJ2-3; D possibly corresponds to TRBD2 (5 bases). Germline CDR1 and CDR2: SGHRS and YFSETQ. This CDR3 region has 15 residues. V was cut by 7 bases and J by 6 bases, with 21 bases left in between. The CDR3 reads CASGPQGRGQDTQYF. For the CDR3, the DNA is TGCGCCAGCGGACCCCAAGGTAGAGGGCAGGATACGCAGTATTTT.

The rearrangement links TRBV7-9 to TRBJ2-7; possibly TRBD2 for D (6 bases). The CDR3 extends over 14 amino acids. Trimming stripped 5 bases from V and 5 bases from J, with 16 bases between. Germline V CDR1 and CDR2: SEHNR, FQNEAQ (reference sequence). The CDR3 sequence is CASSEKPGGDEQYF. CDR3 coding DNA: TGTGCCAGCAGCGAGAAACCCGGGGGTGACGAGCAGTACTTC. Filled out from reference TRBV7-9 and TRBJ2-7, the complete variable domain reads DTGVSQNPRHKITKRGQNVTFRCDPISEHNRLYWYRQTLGQGPEFLTYFQNEAQLEKSRLLSDRFSAERPKGSFSTLEIQRTEQGDSAMYLCASSEKPGGDEQYFGPGTRLTVT.

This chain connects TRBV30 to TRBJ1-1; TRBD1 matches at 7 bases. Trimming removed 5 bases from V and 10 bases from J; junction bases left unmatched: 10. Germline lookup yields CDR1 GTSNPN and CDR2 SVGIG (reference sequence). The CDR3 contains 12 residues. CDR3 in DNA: TGTGCCTGGGAACAGGGGTCGGTAGGAGCTTTCTTT. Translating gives CAWEQGSVGAFF.

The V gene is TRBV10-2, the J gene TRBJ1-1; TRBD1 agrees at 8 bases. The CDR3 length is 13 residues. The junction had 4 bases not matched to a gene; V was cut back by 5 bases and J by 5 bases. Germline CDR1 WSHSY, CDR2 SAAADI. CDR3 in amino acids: CASSQQGGTEAFF. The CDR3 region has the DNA TGCGCCAGCAGTCAACAGGGGGGTACTGAAGCTTTCTTT.

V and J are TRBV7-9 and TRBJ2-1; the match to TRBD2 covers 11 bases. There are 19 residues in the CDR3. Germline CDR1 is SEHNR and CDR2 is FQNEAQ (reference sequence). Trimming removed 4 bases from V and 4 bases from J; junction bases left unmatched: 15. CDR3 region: CASSSREGSGGALYNEQFF. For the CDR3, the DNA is TGTGCCAGCAGCTCCCGGGAGGGTAGCGGGGGGGCTTTGTACAATGAGCAGTTCTTC.

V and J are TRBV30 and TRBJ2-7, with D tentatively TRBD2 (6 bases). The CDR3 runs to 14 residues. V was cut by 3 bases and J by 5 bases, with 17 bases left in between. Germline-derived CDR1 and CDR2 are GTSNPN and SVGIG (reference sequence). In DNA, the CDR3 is TGTGCCTGGAGGCGGTATCCTAGCGCCGACGAGCAGTACTTC. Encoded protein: CAWRRYPSADEQYF. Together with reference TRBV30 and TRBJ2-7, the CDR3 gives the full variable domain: SQTIHQWPATLVQPVGSPLSLECTVEGTSNPNLYWYRQAAGRGLQLLFYSVGIGQISSEVPQNLSASRPQDRQFILSSKKLLLSDSGFYLCAWRRYPSADEQYFGPGTRLTVT.

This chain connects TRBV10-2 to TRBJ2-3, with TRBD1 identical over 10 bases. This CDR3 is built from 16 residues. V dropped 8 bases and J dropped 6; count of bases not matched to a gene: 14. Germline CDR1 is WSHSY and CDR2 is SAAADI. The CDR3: CASSITGTGARDTQYF. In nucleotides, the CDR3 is TGCGCCAGCTCAATAACCGGGACAGGGGCAAGGGATACGCAGTATTTT.

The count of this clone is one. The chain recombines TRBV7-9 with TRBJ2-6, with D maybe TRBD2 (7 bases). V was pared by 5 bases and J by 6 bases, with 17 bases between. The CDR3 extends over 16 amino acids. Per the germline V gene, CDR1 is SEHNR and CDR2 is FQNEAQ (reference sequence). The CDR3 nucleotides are TGTGCCAGCAGCAGGGAGGGGGGACCCTCGGCCAACGTCCTGACTTTC. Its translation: CASSREGGPSANVLTF.

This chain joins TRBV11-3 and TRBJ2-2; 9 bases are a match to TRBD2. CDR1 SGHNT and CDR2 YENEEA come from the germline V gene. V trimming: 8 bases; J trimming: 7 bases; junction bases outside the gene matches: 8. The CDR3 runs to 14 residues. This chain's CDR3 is CASQVSGGIGELFF. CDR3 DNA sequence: TGTGCCAGCCAAGTGAGCGGGGGGATCGGGGAGCTGTTTTTT. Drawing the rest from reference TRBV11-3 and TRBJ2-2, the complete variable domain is EAGVVQSPRYKIIEKKQPVAFWCNPISGHNTLYWYLQNLGQGPELLIRYENEEAVDDSQLPKDRFSAERLKGVDSTLKIQPAELGDSAVYLCASQVSGGIGELFFGEGSRLTVL.

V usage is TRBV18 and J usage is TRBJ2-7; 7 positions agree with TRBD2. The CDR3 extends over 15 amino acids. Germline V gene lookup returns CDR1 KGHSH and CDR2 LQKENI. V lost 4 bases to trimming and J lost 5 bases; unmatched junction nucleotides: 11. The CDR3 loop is CASSRRLATFDEQYF. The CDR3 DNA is TGTGCCAGCTCACGCCGACTAGCCACATTTGACGAGCAGTACTTC.

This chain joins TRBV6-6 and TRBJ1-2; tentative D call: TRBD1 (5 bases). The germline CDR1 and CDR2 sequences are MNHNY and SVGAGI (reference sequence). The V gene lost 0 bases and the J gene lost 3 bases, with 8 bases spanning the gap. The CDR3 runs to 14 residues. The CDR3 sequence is CASSYSSGDYGYTF. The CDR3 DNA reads TGTGCCAGCAGTTACTCCTCGGGGGACTATGGCTACACCTTC.

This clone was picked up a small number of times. CDR3 amino acids: CASSQDSQGLVTEAFF. In DNA form, the CDR3 reads TGCGCCAGCAGCCAAGATAGTCAGGGGCTGGTCACTGAAGCTTTCTTT. The chain uses TRBV4-3 and TRBJ1-1; perhaps TRBD1 as D (6 bases). CDR3 length: 16 amino acids. Germline V gene sequence: CDR1 LGHNA, CDR2 YSLEER. V shed 0 bases and J shed 4 bases, with 15 bases lying between them.